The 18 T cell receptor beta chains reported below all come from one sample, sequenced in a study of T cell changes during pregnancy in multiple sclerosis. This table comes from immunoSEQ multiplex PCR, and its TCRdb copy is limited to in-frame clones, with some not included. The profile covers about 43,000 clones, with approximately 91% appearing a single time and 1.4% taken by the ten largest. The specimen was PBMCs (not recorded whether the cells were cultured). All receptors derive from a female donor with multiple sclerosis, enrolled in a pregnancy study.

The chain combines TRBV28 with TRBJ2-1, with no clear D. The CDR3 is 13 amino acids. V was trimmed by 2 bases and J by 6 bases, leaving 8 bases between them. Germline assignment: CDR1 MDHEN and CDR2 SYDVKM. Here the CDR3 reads CASSLVAANEQFF. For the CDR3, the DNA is TGTGCCAGCAGTTTAGTTGCGGCCAATGAGCAGTTCTTC.

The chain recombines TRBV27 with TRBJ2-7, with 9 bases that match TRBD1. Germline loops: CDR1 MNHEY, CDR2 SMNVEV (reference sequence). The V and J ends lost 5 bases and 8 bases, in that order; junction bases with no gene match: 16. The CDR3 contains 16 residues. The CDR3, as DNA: TGTGCCAGCAGTCCCAACAGGGGGCCCTACCCTAGGAAGCAGTACTTC. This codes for CASSPNRGPYPRKQYF.

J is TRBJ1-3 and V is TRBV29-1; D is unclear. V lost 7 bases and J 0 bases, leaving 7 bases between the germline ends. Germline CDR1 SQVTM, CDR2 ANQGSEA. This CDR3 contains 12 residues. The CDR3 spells CSAQDSGNTIYF. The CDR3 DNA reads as TGCAGCGCCCAAGACTCTGGAAACACCATATATTTT. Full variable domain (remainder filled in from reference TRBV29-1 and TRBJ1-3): SAVISQKPSRDICQRGTSLTIQCQVDSQVTMMFWYRQQPGQSLTLIATANQGSEATYESGFVIDKFPISRPNLTFSTLTVSNMSPEDSSIYLCSAQDSGNTIYFGEGSWLTVV.

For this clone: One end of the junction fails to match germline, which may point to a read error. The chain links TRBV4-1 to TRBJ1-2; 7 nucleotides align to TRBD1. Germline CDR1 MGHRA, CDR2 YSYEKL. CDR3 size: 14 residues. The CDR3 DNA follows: TGCGCCAGCAGCCAAGGACAGGGTAACTATGTTGGAGGCTTC. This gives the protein CASSQGQGNYVGGF.

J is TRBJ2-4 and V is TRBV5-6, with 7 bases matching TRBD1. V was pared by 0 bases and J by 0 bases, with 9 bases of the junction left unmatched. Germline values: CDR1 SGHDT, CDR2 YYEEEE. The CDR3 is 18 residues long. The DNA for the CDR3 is TGTGCCAGCAGCTTGGCTGGGGGACAGTCGGGAGCCAAAAACATTCAGTACTTC. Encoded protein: CASSLAGGQSGAKNIQYF.

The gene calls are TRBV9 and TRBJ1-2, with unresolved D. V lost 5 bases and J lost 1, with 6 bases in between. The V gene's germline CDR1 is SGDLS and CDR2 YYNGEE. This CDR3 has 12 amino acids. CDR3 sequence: CASRGYNYGYTF. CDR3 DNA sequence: TGTGCCAGCAGGGGCTATAACTATGGCTACACCTTC.

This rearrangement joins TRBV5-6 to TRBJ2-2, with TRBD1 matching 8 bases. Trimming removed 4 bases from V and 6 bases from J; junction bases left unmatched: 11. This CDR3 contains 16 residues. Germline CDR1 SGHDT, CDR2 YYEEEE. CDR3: CASSPMTGAVAGELFF. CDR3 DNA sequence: TGTGCCAGCAGCCCAATGACAGGGGCTGTGGCCGGGGAGCTGTTTTTT.

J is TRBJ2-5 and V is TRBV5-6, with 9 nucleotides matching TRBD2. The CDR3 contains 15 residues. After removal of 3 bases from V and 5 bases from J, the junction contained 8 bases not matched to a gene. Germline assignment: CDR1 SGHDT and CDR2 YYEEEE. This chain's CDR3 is CASSYYSGSRETQYF. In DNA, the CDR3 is TGTGCCAGCAGCTATTATAGCGGGAGTCGGGAGACCCAGTACTTC.

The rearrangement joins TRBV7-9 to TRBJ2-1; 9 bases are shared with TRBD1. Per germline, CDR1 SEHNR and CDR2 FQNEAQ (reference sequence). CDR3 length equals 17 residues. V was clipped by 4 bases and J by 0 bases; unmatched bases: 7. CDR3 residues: CASSSLGQGSSYNEQFF. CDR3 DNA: TGTGCCAGCAGCTCCCTTGGACAGGGGAGCTCCTACAATGAGCAGTTCTTC.

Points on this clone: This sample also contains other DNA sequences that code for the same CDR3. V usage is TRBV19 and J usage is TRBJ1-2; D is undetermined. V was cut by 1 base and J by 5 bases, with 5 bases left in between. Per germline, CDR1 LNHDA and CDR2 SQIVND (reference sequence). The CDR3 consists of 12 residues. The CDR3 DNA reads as TGTGCCAGTAGTATAGCAGCTTATGGCTACACCTTC. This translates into CASSIAAYGYTF.

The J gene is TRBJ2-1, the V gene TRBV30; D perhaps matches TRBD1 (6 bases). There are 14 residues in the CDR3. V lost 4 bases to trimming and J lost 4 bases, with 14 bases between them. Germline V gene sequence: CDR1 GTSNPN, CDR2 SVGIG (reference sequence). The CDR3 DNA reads TGTGCCTGGACGAGAGGGGGAACTTACAATGAGCAGTTCTTC. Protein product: CAWTRGGTYNEQFF. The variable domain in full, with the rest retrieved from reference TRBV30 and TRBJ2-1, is SQTIHQWPATLVQPVGSPLSLECTVEGTSNPNLYWYRQAAGRGLQLLFYSVGIGQISSEVPQNLSASRPQDRQFILSSKKLLLSDSGFYLCAWTRGGTYNEQFFGPGTRLTVL.

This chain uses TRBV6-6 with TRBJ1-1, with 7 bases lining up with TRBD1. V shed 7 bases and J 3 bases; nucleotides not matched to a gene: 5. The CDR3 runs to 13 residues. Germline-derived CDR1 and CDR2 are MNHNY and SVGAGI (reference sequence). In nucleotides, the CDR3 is TGTGCCAGCACACAGGGGTATTACACTGAAGCTTTCTTT. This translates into CASTQGYYTEAFF.

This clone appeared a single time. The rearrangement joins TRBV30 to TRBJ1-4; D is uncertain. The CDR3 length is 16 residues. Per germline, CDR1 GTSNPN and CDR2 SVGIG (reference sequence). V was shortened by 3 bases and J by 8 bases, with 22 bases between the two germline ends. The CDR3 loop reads CAWSPPAVPRREKLFF. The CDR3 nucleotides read TGTGCCTGGAGCCCTCCCGCGGTGCCCCGGCGGGAAAAACTGTTTTTT. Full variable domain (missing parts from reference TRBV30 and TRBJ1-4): SQTIHQWPATLVQPVGSPLSLECTVEGTSNPNLYWYRQAAGRGLQLLFYSVGIGQISSEVPQNLSASRPQDRQFILSSKKLLLSDSGFYLCAWSPPAVPRREKLFFGSGTQLSVL.

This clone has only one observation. CDR3: CASSLPQGRRGYTF. The CDR3 nucleotides are TGTGCCAGCAGCTTGCCGCAGGGGAGGAGGGGCTACACCTTC. The rearrangement joins TRBV11-2 to TRBJ1-2, with D tentatively TRBD1 (6 bases). With 3 bases removed from V and 8 bases from J, the gap between germline ends came to 16 bases. Per the germline V gene, CDR1 is SGHAT and CDR2 is FQNNGV. The CDR3 has 14 residues. Based on the CDR3 plus reference TRBV11-2 and TRBJ1-2, the full variable domain is EAGVAQSPRYKIIEKRQSVAFWCNPISGHATLYWYQQILGQGPKLLIQFQNNGVVDDSQLPKDRFSAERLKGVDSTLKIQPAKLEDSAVYLCASSLPQGRRGYTFGSGTRLTVV.

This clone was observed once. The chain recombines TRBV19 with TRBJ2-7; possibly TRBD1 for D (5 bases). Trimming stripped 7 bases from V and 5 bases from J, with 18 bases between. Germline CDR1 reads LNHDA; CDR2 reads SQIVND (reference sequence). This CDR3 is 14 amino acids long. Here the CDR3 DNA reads TGTGCCAGTACTAGGGGCTTCGGTGTAGACGAGCAGTACTTC. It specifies CASTRGFGVDEQYF.

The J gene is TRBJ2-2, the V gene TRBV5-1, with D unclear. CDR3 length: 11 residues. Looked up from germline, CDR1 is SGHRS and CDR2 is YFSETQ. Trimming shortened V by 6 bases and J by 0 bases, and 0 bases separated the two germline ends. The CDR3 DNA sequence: TGCGCCAGCACGAACACCGGGGAGCTGTTTTTT. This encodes CASTNTGELFF.

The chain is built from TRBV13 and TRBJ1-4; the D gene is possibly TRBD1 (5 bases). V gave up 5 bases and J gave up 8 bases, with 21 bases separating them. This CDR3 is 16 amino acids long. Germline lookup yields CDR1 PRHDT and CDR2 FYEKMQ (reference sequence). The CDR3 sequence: CASSPPSAGREEKLFF. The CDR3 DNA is TGTGCCAGCAGCCCTCCGTCGGCGGGGCGGGAGGAAAAACTGTTTTTT.

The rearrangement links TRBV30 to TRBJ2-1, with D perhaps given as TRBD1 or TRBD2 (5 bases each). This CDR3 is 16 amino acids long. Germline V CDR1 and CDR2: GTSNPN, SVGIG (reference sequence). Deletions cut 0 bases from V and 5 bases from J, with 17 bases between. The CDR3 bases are TGTGCCTGGAGTGTAGTGGGGACCCCTAGCCACAATGAGCAGTTCTTC. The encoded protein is CAWSVVGTPSHNEQFF. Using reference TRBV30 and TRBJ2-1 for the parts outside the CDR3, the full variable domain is SQTIHQWPATLVQPVGSPLSLECTVEGTSNPNLYWYRQAAGRGLQLLFYSVGIGQISSEVPQNLSASRPQDRQFILSSKKLLLSDSGFYLCAWSVVGTPSHNEQFFGPGTRLTVL.